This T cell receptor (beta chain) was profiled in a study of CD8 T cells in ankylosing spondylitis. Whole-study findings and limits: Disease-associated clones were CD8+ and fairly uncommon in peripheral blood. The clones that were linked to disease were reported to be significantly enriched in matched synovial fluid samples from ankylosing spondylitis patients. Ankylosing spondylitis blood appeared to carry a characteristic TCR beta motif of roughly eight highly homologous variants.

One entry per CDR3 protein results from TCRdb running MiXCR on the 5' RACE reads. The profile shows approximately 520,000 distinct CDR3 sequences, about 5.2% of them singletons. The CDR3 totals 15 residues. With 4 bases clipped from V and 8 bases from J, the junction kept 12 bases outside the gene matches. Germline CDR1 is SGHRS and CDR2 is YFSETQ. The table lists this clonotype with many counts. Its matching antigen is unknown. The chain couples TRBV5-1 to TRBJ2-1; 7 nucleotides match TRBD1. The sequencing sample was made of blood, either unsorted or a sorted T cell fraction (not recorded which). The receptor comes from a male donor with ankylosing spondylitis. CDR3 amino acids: CASSPGTAISYEQFF. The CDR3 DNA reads TGCGCCAGCAGCCCCGGGACAGCGATTAGTTATGAGCAGTTCTTC.